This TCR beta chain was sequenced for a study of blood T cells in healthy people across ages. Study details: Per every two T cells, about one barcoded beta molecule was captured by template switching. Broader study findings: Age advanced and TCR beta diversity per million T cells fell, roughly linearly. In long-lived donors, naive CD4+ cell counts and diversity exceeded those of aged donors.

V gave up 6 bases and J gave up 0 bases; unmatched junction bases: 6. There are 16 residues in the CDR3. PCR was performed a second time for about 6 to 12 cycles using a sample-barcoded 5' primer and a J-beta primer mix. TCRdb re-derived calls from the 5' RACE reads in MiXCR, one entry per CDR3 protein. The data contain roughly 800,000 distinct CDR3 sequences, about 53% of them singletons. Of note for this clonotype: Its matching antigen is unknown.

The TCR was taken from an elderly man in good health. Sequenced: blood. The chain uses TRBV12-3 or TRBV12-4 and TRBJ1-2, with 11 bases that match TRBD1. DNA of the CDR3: TGTGCCAGCAGAAGGACAGGGGGCGCGTCTAACTATGGCTACACCTTC. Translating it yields CASRRTGGASNYGYTF.